Following are 11 T cell receptor beta chains from one sample sequenced in a study of human CD4 T cells and Enterobacteriaceae. The memory gate held CD4+ cells that were not CD45RA+CCR7+CD95- naive cells, over 98% pure. Libraries were prepared by immunoSEQ multiplex PCR; TCRdb keeps only in-frame clonotypes and omits some of them. The sample includes roughly 30,000 clones, almost 85% of them seen just once. The sample comprised memory CD4+ T cells from blood. The receptors come from a human donor in good health.

This chain connects TRBV7-2 to TRBJ2-3; a weak D match, TRBD1 (7 bases). The germline V gene has CDR1 SGHTA and CDR2 FQGNSA. CDR3 length equals 16 residues. V was clipped by 5 bases and J by 4 bases, with 19 bases between them. CDR3 loop: CASSDKTGRWSDTQYF. CDR3 DNA: TGTGCCAGCAGCGACAAGACAGGGAGGTGGTCAGATACGCAGTATTTT.

By sample share, this clone is medium-sized. The chain recombines TRBV6-1 with TRBJ2-7, with TRBD2 as a possible D gene (5 bases). Trimming removed 2 bases at V and 4 bases at J, with 18 bases between. The germline CDR1 and CDR2 sequences are MNHNS and SASEGT. The CDR3 contains 16 residues. In DNA, the CDR3 is TGTGCCAGCAGTGAATGGAGGACGAGAACGAAATACGAGCAGTACTTC. This translates into CASSEWRTRTKYEQYF.

This clone was seen just once. V gene TRBV29-1 combines with J gene TRBJ1-1; D is uncertain. Germline CDR1 reads SQVTM; CDR2 reads ANQGSEA. Trimming left V 4 bases short and J 4 bases short, with 13 bases between. This CDR3 is 13 amino acids long. DNA for the CDR3: TGCAGCGTTGTACTGGGGTGGGGCACTGAAGCTTTCTTT. Residues: CSVVLGWGTEAFF.

This chain uses TRBV27 with TRBJ2-3, with D unresolved. The CDR3 extends over 15 amino acids. V was pared by 6 bases and J by 4 bases, with 17 bases between. Germline V gene sequence: CDR1 MNHEY, CDR2 SMNVEV (reference sequence). For the CDR3, the DNA is TGTGCCAGCAGGTATACCTTAAGGGCCCCAGATACGCAGTATTTT. It yields the protein CASRYTLRAPDTQYF.

This clone occurred a few times. V gene TRBV7-3 combines with J gene TRBJ2-3, with D perhaps matching TRBD2 (6 bases). The germline V gene encodes CDR1 SGHTA and CDR2 FQGTGA. V shed 1 base and J shed 3 bases, with 8 bases lying between them. The CDR3 spans 14 residues. CDR3: CASSLNGGTDTQYF. As DNA, the CDR3 is TGTGCCAGCAGCTTAAACGGGGGAACAGATACGCAGTATTTT.

V usage is TRBV6-5 and J usage is TRBJ1-4; D uncertain. V was trimmed by 8 bases and J by 4 bases, leaving 14 bases between them. The CDR3 runs 14 residues. Germline V gene lookup returns CDR1 MNHEY and CDR2 SVGAGI. CDR3 amino acids: CASSYWRSNEKLFF. CDR3 nucleotide sequence: TGTGCCAGCTCATACTGGCGTAGTAATGAAAAACTGTTTTTT.

This clone was counted once. J is TRBJ1-5 and V is TRBV2, with D perhaps TRBD1 (5 bases). The CDR3 is 14 amino acids. Germline-derived CDR1 and CDR2 are SNHLY and FYNNEI. Between the trimmed V and J ends, which lost 1 base and 4 bases, there was a span of 8 bases. The CDR3 here is CASSEDRGNQPQHF. For the CDR3, the DNA is TGTGCCAGCAGTGAAGACCGGGGGAATCAGCCCCAGCATTTT.

V gene TRBV5-6 combines with J gene TRBJ2-1; D remains unclear. The CDR3 totals 13 residues. The V gene lost 4 bases and the J gene lost 8 bases, with 13 bases spanning the gap. Germline assignment: CDR1 SGHDT and CDR2 YYEEEE. Written as DNA, the CDR3 is TGTGCCAGCAGCAGTTTACCCTCGGATGAGCAGTTCTTC. It codes for CASSSLPSDEQFF.

This chain connects TRBV29-1 to TRBJ1-5; weak D call: TRBD1 (5 bases). CDR1 and CDR2 (germline): SQVTM, ANQGSEA. The germline V and J ends were trimmed by 4 bases and 4 bases, with 8 bases remaining between them. The length of the CDR3 is 12 residues. The CDR3, as DNA: TGCAGCGTTGGGCAGGGAAATCAGCCCCAGCATTTT. Its protein is CSVGQGNQPQHF.

The chain recombines TRBV9 with TRBJ2-2; D is ambiguous. The CDR3 is made up of 15 amino acids. Germline loops: CDR1 SGDLS, CDR2 YYNGEE. V lost 4 bases to trimming and J lost 5 bases, with 15 bases between them. The CDR3 here is CASSSGRARTGELFF. As DNA, the CDR3 is TGTGCCAGCAGCTCCGGACGGGCACGGACCGGGGAGCTGTTTTTT.

V and J are TRBV7-9 and TRBJ2-5, with D perhaps TRBD1 (6 bases). Germline V gene lookup returns CDR1 SEHNR and CDR2 FQNEAQ (reference sequence). The CDR3 has 14 amino acids. V was trimmed by 3 bases and J by 5 bases, leaving 13 bases between them. The CDR3 DNA is TGTGCCAGCAGCTTTTCAGGGGTAGGGGAGACCCAGTACTTC. Translated, it gives CASSFSGVGETQYF. The full variable domain, with the rest looked up from reference TRBV7-9 and TRBJ2-5, is DTGVSQNPRHKITKRGQNVTFRCDPISEHNRLYWYRQTLGQGPEFLTYFQNEAQLEKSRLLSDRFSAERPKGSFSTLEIQRTEQGDSAMYLCASSFSGVGETQYFGPGTRLLVL.